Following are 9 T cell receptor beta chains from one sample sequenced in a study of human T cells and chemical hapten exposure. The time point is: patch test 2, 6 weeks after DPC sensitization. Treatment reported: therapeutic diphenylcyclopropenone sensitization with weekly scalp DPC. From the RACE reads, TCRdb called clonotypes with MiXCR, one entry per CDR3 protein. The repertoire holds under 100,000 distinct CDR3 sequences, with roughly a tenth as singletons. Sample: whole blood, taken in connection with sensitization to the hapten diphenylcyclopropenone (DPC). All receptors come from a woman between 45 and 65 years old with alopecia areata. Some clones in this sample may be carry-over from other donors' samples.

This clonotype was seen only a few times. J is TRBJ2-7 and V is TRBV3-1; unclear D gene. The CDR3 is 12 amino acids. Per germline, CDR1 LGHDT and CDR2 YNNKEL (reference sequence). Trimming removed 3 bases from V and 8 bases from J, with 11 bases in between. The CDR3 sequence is CASSQVLWQQYF. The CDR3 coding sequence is TGTGCCAGCAGCCAGGTTCTTTGGCAGCAGTACTTC.

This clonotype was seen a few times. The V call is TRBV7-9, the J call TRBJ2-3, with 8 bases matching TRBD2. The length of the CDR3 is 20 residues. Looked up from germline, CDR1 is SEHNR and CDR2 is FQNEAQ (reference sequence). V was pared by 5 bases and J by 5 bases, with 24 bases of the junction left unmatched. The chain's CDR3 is CASSTLSRAGAGVVGDTQYF. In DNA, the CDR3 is TGTGCCAGCAGCACCCTTAGTAGAGCGGGAGCGGGAGTAGTAGGAGATACGCAGTATTTT.

CDR3 DNA: TGTGCCAGCAGTGAAGTTCAGAGTGGGACCTACGAGCAGTACTTC. It translates to CASSEVQSGTYEQYF. This chain joins TRBV6-1 and TRBJ2-7; D is undetermined. The V gene's germline CDR1 is MNHNS and CDR2 SASEGT. V lost 1 base and J lost 2, with 12 bases in between. The CDR3 has 15 amino acids.

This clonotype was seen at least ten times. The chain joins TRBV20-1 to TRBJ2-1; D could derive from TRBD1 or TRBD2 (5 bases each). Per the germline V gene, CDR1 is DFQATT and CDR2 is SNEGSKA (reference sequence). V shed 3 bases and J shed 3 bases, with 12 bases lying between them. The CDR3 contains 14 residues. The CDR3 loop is CSARGPANYNEQFF. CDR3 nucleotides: TGCAGTGCTAGGGGACCAGCCAACTACAATGAGCAGTTCTTC.

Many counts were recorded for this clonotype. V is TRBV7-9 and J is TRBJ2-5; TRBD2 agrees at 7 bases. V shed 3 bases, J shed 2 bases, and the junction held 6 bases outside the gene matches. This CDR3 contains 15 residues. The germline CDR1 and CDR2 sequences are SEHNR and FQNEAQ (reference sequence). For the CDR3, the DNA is TGTGCCAGCAGCTTTAAGGCGGGAGTGCAAGAGACCCAGTACTTC. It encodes CASSFKAGVQETQYF.

CDR3 residues: CASSPKDRVGRNIQYF. Here the CDR3 DNA reads TGTGCCAGCTCACCAAAGGACAGGGTGGGAAGAAACATTCAGTACTTC. The rearrangement links TRBV18 to TRBJ2-4; 8 bases are a match to TRBD1. The CDR3 runs to 16 residues. V shed 2 bases and J 6 bases; nucleotides not matched to a gene: 9. Germline lookup yields CDR1 KGHSH and CDR2 LQKENI. The complete variable domain, with remaining parts taken from reference TRBV18 and TRBJ2-4, reads NAGVMQNPRHLVRRRGQEARLRCSPMKGHSHVYWYRQLPEEGLKFMVYLQKENIIDESGMPKERFSAEFPKEGPSILRIQQVVRGDSAAYFCASSPKDRVGRNIQYFGAGTRLSVL.

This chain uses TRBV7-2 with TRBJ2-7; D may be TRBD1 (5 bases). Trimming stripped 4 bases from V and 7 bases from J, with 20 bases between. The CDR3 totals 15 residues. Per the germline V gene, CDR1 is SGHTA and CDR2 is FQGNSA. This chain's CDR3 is CASSSPVEGVGEQYF. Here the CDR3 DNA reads TGTGCCAGCAGCTCCCCCGTAGAAGGGGTGGGGGAGCAGTACTTC.

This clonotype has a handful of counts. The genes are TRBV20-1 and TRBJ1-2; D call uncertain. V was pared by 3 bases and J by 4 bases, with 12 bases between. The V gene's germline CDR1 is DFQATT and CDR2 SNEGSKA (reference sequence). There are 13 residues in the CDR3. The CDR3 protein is CSARGSGSYGYTF. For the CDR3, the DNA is TGCAGTGCTAGGGGGTCGGGCAGCTATGGCTACACCTTC.

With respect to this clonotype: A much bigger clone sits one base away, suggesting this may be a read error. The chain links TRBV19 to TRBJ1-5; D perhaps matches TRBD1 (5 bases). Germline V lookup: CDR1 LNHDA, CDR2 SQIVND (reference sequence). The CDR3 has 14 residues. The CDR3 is CASSMGQSNKPQHF. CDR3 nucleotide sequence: TGTGCCAGTAGTATGGGGCAGAGCAATAAGCCCCAGCATTTT.